The 24 T cell receptor beta chains given below trace back to one sample, sequenced in a study of blood T cell repertoires in COVID-19. The repertoire was sequenced with immunoSEQ multiplex PCR; TCRdb's copy has only in-frame clones and lacks some. The sample has some 190,000 clones; roughly 80% are singletons. What was sequenced was PBMCs or T cells enriched from blood (not recorded which). Receptor source: a man aged 55-75 years who had been exposed to COVID-19.

Worth noting for this clone: A single base separates this from a much larger clone, so it may be a read error. The chain joins TRBV7-9 to TRBJ2-7; a possible D gene is TRBD2 (5 bases). Trimming took off 2 bases at V and 1 base at J, with 6 bases between the two ends. Germline V gives CDR1 SEHNR, CDR2 FQNEAQ (reference sequence). There are 13 residues in the CDR3. The CDR3 here is CASSLPGSYEQYF. CDR3 DNA sequence: TGTGCCAGCAGCTTACCGGGGTCCTACGAGCAGTACTTC.

V gene TRBV18 combines with J gene TRBJ2-4; 8 bases are a match to TRBD1. The CDR3 has 13 amino acids. Losses at the gene ends were 3 bases for V and 8 bases for J; bases not matched to a gene: 3. CDR1 is KGHSH and CDR2 is LQKENI in the germline V gene. The DNA of the CDR3 is TGTGCCAGCTCACCGTTGACAGGGGACATTCAGTACTTC. Translated: CASSPLTGDIQYF.

This chain joins TRBV19 and TRBJ1-3; D call uncertain. The CDR3 length is 15 residues. The germline CDR1 and CDR2 sequences are LNHDA and SQIVND (reference sequence). Trimming took 3 bases from V and 0 from J, leaving 9 bases between them. CDR3 in DNA: TGTGCCAGTAGTATGCAGGCGAACTCTGGAAACACCATATATTTT. It encodes CASSMQANSGNTIYF.

This chain links TRBV11-1 with TRBJ2-2, with D uncertain. The CDR3 runs to 15 residues. With 0 bases removed from V and 1 base from J, the gap between germline ends came to 6 bases. Germline-derived CDR1 and CDR2 are SGHAT and FQDESV (reference sequence). The CDR3 DNA sequence: TGTGCCAGCAGCTTAGCTAGCCTGAACACCGGGGAGCTGTTTTTT. Residues: CASSLASLNTGELFF.

The chain joins TRBV6-6 to TRBJ2-7; 12 nucleotides match TRBD2. This CDR3 contains 16 residues. The V gene's germline CDR1 is MNHNY and CDR2 SVGAGI (reference sequence). V gave up 6 bases and J gave up 1 base; unmatched junction bases: 7. The CDR3 sequence: CASSNPSGRASYEQYF. The CDR3 DNA follows: TGTGCCAGCAGCAACCCTAGCGGGAGGGCATCCTACGAGCAGTACTTC.

Concerning this clone itself: Sequence at one end of the junction differs from germline and may be a read error. The J gene is TRBJ1-2, the V gene TRBV28, with D possibly TRBD1 on 6 matching bases. The CDR3 has 12 amino acids. Germline CDR1 MDHEN, CDR2 SYDVKM. The CDR3 DNA follows: TGTGCCAGCAGCCTACCCACAGGGCTCCAACTTTTC. Amino acids: CASSLPTGLQLF.

V usage is TRBV4-1 and J usage is TRBJ1-6; perhaps TRBD1 as D (6 bases). The V gene's germline CDR1 is MGHRA and CDR2 YSYEKL. Trimming removed 2 bases at V and 10 bases at J, with 9 bases between. The CDR3 has 13 amino acids. The CDR3 DNA follows: TGCGCCAGCAGCCAACAGGGGTGGTCACCCCTCCACTTT. This sequence encodes CASSQQGWSPLHF.

V gene TRBV9 combines with J gene TRBJ1-6, with TRBD1 matching 9 bases. The CDR3 runs to 14 residues. Trimming at V came to 3 bases and at J to 14 bases, leaving 9 bases not matched to a gene. CDR1 SGDLS and CDR2 YYNGEE come from the germline V gene. CDR3 in amino acids: CASSAGQGRVALHF. As DNA, the CDR3 is TGTGCCAGCAGCGCGGGACAGGGCAGGGTGGCCCTCCACTTT.

The chain is built from TRBV6-1 and TRBJ1-1; 7 positions agree with TRBD1. This CDR3 contains 17 residues. Germline CDR1 and CDR2: MNHNS and SASEGT. The V and J ends lost 1 base and 0 bases, in that order; junction bases with no gene match: 8. The CDR3 nucleotides read TGTGCCAGCAGTGAAGTCCTACGGGACAGCATGAACACTGAAGCTTTCTTT. It encodes CASSEVLRDSMNTEAFF.

This clone was seen more than once but under ten times. The chain combines TRBV6-6 with TRBJ2-7; no firm D call. The CDR3 length is 14 residues. The germline V and J ends were trimmed by 0 bases and 1 base, with 7 bases remaining between them. The germline CDR1 and CDR2 sequences are MNHNY and SVGAGI (reference sequence). The CDR3 region has the DNA TGTGCCAGCAGTTACTCGCCGACTTCCTACGAGCAGTACTTC. The encoded protein is CASSYSPTSYEQYF.

The J gene is TRBJ1-5, the V gene TRBV19, with D uncertain. Per germline, CDR1 LNHDA and CDR2 SQIVND (reference sequence). There are 16 residues in the CDR3. Trimming took off 9 bases at V and 2 bases at J, with 20 bases between the two ends. In DNA form, the CDR3 reads TGTGCCAGCCGTTCCATGGCCGGGGAGGGCAATCAGCCCCAGCATTTT. Protein sequence: CASRSMAGEGNQPQHF.

This clone was counted between two and nine times. The chain links TRBV24-1 to TRBJ2-2, with D possibly TRBD2 on 6 matching bases. V lost 4 bases and J 1 base, leaving 15 bases between the germline ends. Looked up from germline, CDR1 is KGHDR and CDR2 is SFDVKD. The CDR3 consists of 17 residues. The CDR3 region is CATSDSPAGRNTGELFF. In DNA, the CDR3 is TGTGCCACCAGTGACTCCCCTGCGGGGCGGAACACCGGGGAGCTGTTTTTT.

The chain carries TRBV19 and TRBJ1-6; TRBD1 might be the D (6 bases). The CDR3 contains 14 residues. V was clipped by 5 bases and J by 4 bases, with 9 bases between them. Germline CDR1 and CDR2: LNHDA and SQIVND (reference sequence). This CDR3 is CASSRTDYNSPLHF. CDR3 sequence (DNA): TGTGCCAGTAGTCGGACAGATTATAATTCACCCCTCCACTTT.

The J gene is TRBJ1-1, the V gene TRBV30, with 7 bases lining up with TRBD1. Germline V gene data show CDR1 as GTSNPN and CDR2 as SVGIG (reference sequence). This CDR3 spans 15 amino acids. V lost 2 bases and J lost 5; bases outside the gene matches: 11. As DNA, the CDR3 is TGTGCCTGGAGTCCCGGGTTAGGGGGCAGGACTGAAGCTTTCTTT. It codes for CAWSPGLGGRTEAFF.

V and J are TRBV5-1 and TRBJ1-2, with 9 bases aligning to TRBD1. There are 15 residues in the CDR3. V lost 6 bases, J lost 7 bases, and 13 bases stayed unmatched. Germline assignment: CDR1 SGHRS and CDR2 YFSETQ. The CDR3 loop is CASNLLGQGGSGYTF. In DNA form, the CDR3 reads TGCGCCAGCAACCTCTTGGGACAGGGTGGATCTGGCTACACCTTC.

The chain links TRBV5-1 to TRBJ2-2; 8 bases match TRBD2. Germline CDR1 is SGHRS and CDR2 is YFSETQ. The CDR3 extends over 15 amino acids. V lost 5 bases to trimming and J lost 2 bases; unmatched junction nucleotides: 5. The CDR3 here is CASSGLAANTGELFF. CDR3 DNA: TGCGCCAGCAGTGGACTAGCAGCAAACACCGGGGAGCTGTTTTTT.

CDR3 protein: CASSPVGGLAGKETQYF. For the CDR3, the DNA is TGTGCCAGCAGCCCGGTGGGGGGACTAGCGGGTAAAGAGACCCAGTACTTC. The V and J genes are TRBV7-9 and TRBJ2-5, with 12 bases aligning to TRBD2. V was clipped by 5 bases and J by 3 bases; unmatched bases: 10. This CDR3 is 17 amino acids long. The germline V gene encodes CDR1 SEHNR and CDR2 FQNEAQ (reference sequence).

V is TRBV5-1 and J is TRBJ1-3, with TRBD1 matching 10 bases. The CDR3 loop spans 16 amino acids. Trimming took 3 bases from V and 2 from J; bases not matched to a gene: 5. The germline gives CDR1 SGHRS, CDR2 YFSETQ. CDR3 nucleotides: TGCGCCAGCAGCTCTTCCGGGACAGGGGCTGGAAACACCATATATTTT. It yields the protein CASSSSGTGAGNTIYF.

This clone was seen more than once but under ten times. The rearrangement joins TRBV24-1 to TRBJ1-2, with 7 bases that match TRBD1. V dropped 6 bases and J dropped 2; count of bases not matched to a gene: 5. The CDR3 is made up of 14 amino acids. Germline V gene data show CDR1 as KGHDR and CDR2 as SFDVKD. As DNA, the CDR3 is TGTGCCACCAGTACGACAGGGTCCAACTATGGCTACACCTTC. Protein sequence: CATSTTGSNYGYTF.

The chain joins TRBV11-3 to TRBJ2-1; 7 nucleotides match TRBD1. CDR3 length: 18 amino acids. Germline V gene sequence: CDR1 SGHNT, CDR2 YENEEA. V was clipped by 5 bases and J by 5 bases; unmatched bases: 18. This CDR3 is CASSPMKQGSFTHNEQFF. The DNA for the CDR3 is TGTGCCAGCAGCCCGATGAAACAGGGGTCATTTACTCACAATGAGCAGTTCTTC.

The chain couples TRBV19 to TRBJ1-5; TRBD1 matches 8 bases. The CDR3 length is 16 residues. V was clipped by 3 bases and J by 4 bases; unmatched bases: 8. Germline-derived CDR1 and CDR2 are LNHDA and SQIVND (reference sequence). CDR3 protein: CASSIGTGTKNQPQHF. For the CDR3, the DNA is TGTGCCAGTAGTATCGGGACAGGAACGAAAAATCAGCCCCAGCATTTT.

The chain couples TRBV4-1 to TRBJ1-1; D is perhaps TRBD1 (5 bases). The CDR3 has 15 residues. CDR1 is MGHRA, CDR2 YSYEKL, per germline. V dropped 3 bases and J dropped 1 base, with 12 bases sitting between them. CDR3 in amino acids: CASSQIGAANTEAFF. For the CDR3, the DNA is TGCGCCAGCAGCCAGATTGGGGCAGCGAACACTGAAGCTTTCTTT.

The V call is TRBV19, the J call TRBJ1-5, with a tentative D call TRBD1 (5 bases). CDR1 and CDR2 from the germline V gene are LNHDA and SQIVND (reference sequence). This CDR3 has 14 residues. The V end lost 7 bases, the J end lost 2 bases, and 12 bases lay between the germline ends. This CDR3 is CASTTGLGNQPQHF. The CDR3 DNA follows: TGTGCCAGTACAACAGGTCTAGGCAATCAGCCCCAGCATTTT.

The chain combines TRBV5-1 with TRBJ2-7; 13 nucleotides match TRBD2. Germline V gene lookup returns CDR1 SGHRS and CDR2 YFSETQ. V lost 4 bases, J lost 3 bases, and 7 bases stayed unmatched. The CDR3 contains 16 residues. CDR3 sequence reads: CASSAGLAGPNYEQYF. CDR3 coding DNA: TGCGCCAGCAGCGCGGGACTAGCGGGACCCAACTACGAGCAGTACTTC. The full variable domain, its missing parts supplied by reference TRBV5-1 and TRBJ2-7, is KAGVTQTPRYLIKTRGQQVTLSCSPISGHRSVSWYQQTPGQGLQFLFEYFSETQRNKGNFPGRFSGRQFSNSRSEMNVSTLELGDSALYLCASSAGLAGPNYEQYFGPGTRLTVT.